This T cell receptor (beta chain) came from a study of blood T cell repertoires in COVID-19. Study-level background: The origin of the acute and convalescent COVID-19 samples was the United States, Italy and Spain.

Germline V gene sequence: CDR1 GTSNPN, CDR2 SVGIG (reference sequence). The CDR3 totals 12 residues. V was trimmed by 5 bases and J by 6 bases, leaving 11 bases between them. Repertoires were generated with immunoSEQ multiplex PCR, while TCRdb's copy carries only in-frame clones and drops some. Of approximately 76,000 clones listed, 65% to 90% are singletons. Sequencing input: peripheral blood. The clonotype comes from a woman aged 55 to 70 with acute or convalescent COVID-19. This chain links TRBV30 with TRBJ1-3; D might be TRBD1 (5 bases). The CDR3 reads CAWATGVNTIYF. In nucleotides, the CDR3 is TGTGCCTGGGCTACGGGGGTAAACACCATATATTTT.